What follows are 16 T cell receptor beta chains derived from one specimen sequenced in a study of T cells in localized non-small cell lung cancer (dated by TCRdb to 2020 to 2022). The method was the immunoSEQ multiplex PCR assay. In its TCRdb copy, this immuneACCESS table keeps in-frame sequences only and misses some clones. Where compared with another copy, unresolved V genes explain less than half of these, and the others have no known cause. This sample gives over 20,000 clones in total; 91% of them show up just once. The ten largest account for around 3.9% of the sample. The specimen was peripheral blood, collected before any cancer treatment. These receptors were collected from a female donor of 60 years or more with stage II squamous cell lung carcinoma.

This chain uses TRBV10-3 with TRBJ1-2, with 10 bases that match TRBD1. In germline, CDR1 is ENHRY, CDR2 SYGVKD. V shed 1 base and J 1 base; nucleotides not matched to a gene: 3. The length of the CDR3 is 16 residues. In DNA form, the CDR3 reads TGTGCCATCAGTGAGTTCGGGACAGGGGTTAACTATGGCTACACCTTC. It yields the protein CAISEFGTGVNYGYTF.

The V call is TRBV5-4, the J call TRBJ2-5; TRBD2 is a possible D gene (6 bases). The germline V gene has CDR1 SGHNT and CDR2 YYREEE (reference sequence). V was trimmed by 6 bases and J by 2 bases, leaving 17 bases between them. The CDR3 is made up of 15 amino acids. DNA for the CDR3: TGTGCCAGCACCAAAACCCCGGAGGGACAAGAGACCCAGTACTTC. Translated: CASTKTPEGQETQYF.

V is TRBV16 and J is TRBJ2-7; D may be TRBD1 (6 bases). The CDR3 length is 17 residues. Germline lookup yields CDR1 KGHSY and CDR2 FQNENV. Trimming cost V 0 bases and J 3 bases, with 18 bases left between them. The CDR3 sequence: CASSQSVPGHADYEQYF. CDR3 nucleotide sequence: TGTGCCAGCAGCCAATCGGTACCGGGACACGCGGACTACGAGCAGTACTTC. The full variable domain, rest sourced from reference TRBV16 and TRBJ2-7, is GEEVAQTPKHLVRGEGQKAKLYCAPIKGHSYVFWYQQVLKNEFKFLISFQNENVFDETGMPKERFSAKCLPNSPCSLEIQATKLEDSAVYFCASSQSVPGHADYEQYFGPGTRLTVT.

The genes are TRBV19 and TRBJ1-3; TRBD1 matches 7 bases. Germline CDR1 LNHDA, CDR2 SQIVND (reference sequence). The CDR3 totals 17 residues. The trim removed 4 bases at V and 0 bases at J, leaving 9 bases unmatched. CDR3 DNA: TGTGCCAGTAGTAGATACGGACAGGCGATCTCTGGAAACACCATATATTTT. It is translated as CASSRYGQAISGNTIYF.

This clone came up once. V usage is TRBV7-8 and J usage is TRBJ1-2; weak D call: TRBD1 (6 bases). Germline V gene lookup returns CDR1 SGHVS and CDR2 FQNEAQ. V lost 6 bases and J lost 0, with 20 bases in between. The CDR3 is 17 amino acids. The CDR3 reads CASSPQGPTSANYGYTF. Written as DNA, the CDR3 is TGTGCCAGCAGTCCACAGGGACCGACGTCGGCTAACTATGGCTACACCTTC.

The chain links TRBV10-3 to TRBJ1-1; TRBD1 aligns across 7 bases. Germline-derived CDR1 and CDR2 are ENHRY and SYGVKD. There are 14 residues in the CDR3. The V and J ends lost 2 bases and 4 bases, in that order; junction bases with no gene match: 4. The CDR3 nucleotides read TGTGCCATCAGTGAGCCGGGACAGACCACTGAAGCTTTCTTT. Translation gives CAISEPGQTTEAFF.

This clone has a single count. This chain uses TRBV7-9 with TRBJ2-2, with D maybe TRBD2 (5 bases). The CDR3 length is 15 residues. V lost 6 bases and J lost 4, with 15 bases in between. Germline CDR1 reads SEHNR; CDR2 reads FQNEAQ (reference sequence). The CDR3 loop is CASRFREPGTGELFF. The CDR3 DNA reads TGTGCCAGCAGATTCCGGGAACCAGGCACCGGGGAGCTGTTTTTT.

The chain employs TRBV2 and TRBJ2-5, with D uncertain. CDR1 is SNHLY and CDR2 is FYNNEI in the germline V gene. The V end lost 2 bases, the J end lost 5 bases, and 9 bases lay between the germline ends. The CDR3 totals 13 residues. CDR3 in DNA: TGTGCCAGCAGTGAATACAGCGCCGAGACCCAGTACTTC. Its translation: CASSEYSAETQYF.

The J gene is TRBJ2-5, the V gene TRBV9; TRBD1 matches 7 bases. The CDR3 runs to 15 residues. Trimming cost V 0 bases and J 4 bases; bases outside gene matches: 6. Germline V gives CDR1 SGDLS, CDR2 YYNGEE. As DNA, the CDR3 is TGTGCCAGCAGCGTAGAGGGGGCCCGAGGAGAGACCCAGTACTTC. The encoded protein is CASSVEGARGETQYF. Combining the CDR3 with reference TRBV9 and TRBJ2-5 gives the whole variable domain DSGVTQTPKHLITATGQRVTLRCSPRSGDLSVYWYQQSLDQGLQFLIQYYNGEERAKGNILERFSAQQFPDLHSELNLSSLELGDSALYFCASSVEGARGETQYFGPGTRLLVL.

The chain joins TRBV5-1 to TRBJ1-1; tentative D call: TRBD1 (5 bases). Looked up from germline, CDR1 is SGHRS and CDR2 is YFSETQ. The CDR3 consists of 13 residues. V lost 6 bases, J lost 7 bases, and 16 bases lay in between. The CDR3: CASTLAGQGEAFF. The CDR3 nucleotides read TGCGCCAGCACCCTTGCGGGGCAGGGTGAAGCTTTCTTT.

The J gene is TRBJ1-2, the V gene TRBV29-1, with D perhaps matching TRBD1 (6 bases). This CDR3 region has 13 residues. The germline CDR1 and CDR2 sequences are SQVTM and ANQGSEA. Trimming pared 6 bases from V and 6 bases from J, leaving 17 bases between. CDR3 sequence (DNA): TGCAGCGTCGTGAGGGGGGGCGGTCATGGCTACACCTTC. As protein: CSVVRGGGHGYTF.

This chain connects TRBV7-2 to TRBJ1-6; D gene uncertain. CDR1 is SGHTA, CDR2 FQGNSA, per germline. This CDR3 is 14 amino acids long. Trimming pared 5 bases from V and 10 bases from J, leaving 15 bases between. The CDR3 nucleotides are TGTGCCAGCAGCCGGATGTCGGGAGGATCACCCCTCCACTTT. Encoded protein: CASSRMSGGSPLHF. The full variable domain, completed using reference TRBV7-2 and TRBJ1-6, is GAGVSQSPSNKVTEKGKDVELRCDPISGHTALYWYRQSLGQGLEFLIYFQGNSAPDKSGLPSDRFSAERTGGSVSTLTIQRTQQEDSAVYLCASSRMSGGSPLHFGNGTRLTVT.

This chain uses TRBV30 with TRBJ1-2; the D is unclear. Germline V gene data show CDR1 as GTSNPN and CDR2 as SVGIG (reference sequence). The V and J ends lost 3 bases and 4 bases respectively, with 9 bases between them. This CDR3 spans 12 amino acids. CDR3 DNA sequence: TGTGCCTGGAGCCCGAGCCGCTATGGCTACACCTTC. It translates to CAWSPSRYGYTF.

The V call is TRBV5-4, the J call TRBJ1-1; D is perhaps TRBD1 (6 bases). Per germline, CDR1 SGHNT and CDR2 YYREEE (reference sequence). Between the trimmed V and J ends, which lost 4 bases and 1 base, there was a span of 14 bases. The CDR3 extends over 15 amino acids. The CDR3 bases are TGTGCCAGCAGCCGCCGTGGGGGCGAGAACACTGAAGCTTTCTTT. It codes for CASSRRGGENTEAFF.

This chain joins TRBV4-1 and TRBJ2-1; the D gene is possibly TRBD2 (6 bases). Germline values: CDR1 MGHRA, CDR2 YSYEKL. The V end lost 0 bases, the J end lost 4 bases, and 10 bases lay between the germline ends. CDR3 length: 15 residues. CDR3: CASSQDGAGYNEQFF. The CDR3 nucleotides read TGCGCCAGCAGCCAAGATGGGGCGGGGTACAATGAGCAGTTCTTC.

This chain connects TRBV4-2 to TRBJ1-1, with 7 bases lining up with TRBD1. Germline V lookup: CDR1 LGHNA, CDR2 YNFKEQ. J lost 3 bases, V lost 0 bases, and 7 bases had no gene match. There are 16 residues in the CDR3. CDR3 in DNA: TGTGCCAGCAGCCAAGATCTAGGGGGCGCGGACACTGAAGCTTTCTTT. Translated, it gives CASSQDLGGADTEAFF.